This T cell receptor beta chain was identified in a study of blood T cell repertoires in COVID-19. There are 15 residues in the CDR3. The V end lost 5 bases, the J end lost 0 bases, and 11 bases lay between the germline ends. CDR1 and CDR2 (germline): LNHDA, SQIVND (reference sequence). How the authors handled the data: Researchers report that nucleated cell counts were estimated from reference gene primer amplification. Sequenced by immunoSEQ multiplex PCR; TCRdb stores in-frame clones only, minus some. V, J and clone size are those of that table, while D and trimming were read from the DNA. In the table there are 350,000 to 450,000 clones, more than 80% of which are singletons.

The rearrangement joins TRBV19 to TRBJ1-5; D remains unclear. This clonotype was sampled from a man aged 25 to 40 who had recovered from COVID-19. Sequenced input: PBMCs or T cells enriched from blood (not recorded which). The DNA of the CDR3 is TGTGCCAGTAGTGATCTGGCGGATAGCAATCAGCCCCAGCATTTT. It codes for CASSDLADSNQPQHF.